This T cell receptor beta chain derives from a study of blood T cell repertoires in COVID-19. Only in-frame clones appear in the TCRdb table, and some are missing; sequencing was by immunoSEQ multiplex PCR. This table holds approximately 210,000 clones, about nine tenths found once. The length of the CDR3 is 13 residues. The V and J ends lost 6 bases and 1 base respectively, with 7 bases between them. The sequence derives from a man aged 30 to 45 in a cohort exposed to, infected with or recovered from COVID-19 (not recorded which). This chain links TRBV12-3 or TRBV12-4 with TRBJ1-5; D remains ambiguous. Material: PBMCs or T cells enriched from blood (not recorded which). The CDR3 bases are TGTGCCAGCAGACTACAAAGCAATCAGCCCCAGCATTTT. Amino acid sequence: CASRLQSNQPQHF.